This entry lists 6 T cell receptor beta chains sequenced from one sample in a study of shared clonotypes between healthy human individuals. TCRdb's table, derived via immunoSEQ multiplex PCR, lists solely in-frame clones and lacks some. The sample has some 490,000 clones; approximately 80% are singletons. The sample consisted of PBMCs. The receptor set was obtained from a woman aged 40 to 55 in good health. Some clones in this sample may be carry-over from other donors' samples.

This rearrangement joins TRBV2 to TRBJ2-1; D not certain. Germline lookup yields CDR1 SNHLY and CDR2 FYNNEI. The V gene lost 5 bases and the J gene lost 9 bases, with 8 bases spanning the gap. The CDR3 covers 11 residues. The CDR3 sequence is CASSRVGEQFF. DNA of the CDR3: TGTGCCAGCAGTCGAGTCGGTGAGCAGTTCTTC.

The V and J genes are TRBV2 and TRBJ2-3; no clear D. The CDR3 consists of 10 residues. Germline V lookup: CDR1 SNHLY, CDR2 FYNNEI. Trimming shortened V by 8 bases and J by 3 bases, and 3 bases separated the two germline ends. The CDR3 DNA is TGTGCCAGCCGGACAGATACGCAGTATTTT. It codes for CASRTDTQYF.

J is TRBJ1-2 and V is TRBV7-2; no reliable D call. V lost 4 bases to trimming and J lost 6 bases, with 9 bases between them. The CDR3 runs 12 residues. The V gene's germline CDR1 is SGHTA and CDR2 FQGNSA. Written as DNA, the CDR3 is TGTGCCAGCAGCTCTGAGCCTAATGGCTACACCTTC. This sequence encodes CASSSEPNGYTF.

As to this clone: A much larger clone lies one base from this, so it may be a read error. V is TRBV28 and J is TRBJ1-2, with a tentative D call TRBD1 (5 bases). CDR3 size: 13 residues. Per the germline V gene, CDR1 is MDHEN and CDR2 is SYDVKM. V lost 7 bases and J lost 7, with 16 bases in between. Written as DNA, the CDR3 is TGTGCCAGCACCTCGGCCAGGGCTAGTGGCTACACCTTC. Translation: CASTSARASGYTF.

The rearrangement links TRBV19 to TRBJ2-2; 13 nucleotides line up with TRBD2. The CDR3 length is 18 residues. CDR1 is LNHDA and CDR2 is SQIVND in the germline V gene (reference sequence). V trimming: 7 bases; J trimming: 4 bases; junction bases outside the gene matches: 12. This CDR3 is CASTRARTSGRITGELFF. The CDR3 nucleotides are TGTGCCAGTACACGGGCCCGGACTAGCGGGAGAATCACCGGGGAGCTGTTTTTT.

The gene calls are TRBV10-3 and TRBJ2-5; D uncertain. With the DNA end fitting TRBJ2-7 better, the J assignment may be wrong. This CDR3 comprises 13 residues. The V gene's germline CDR1 is ENHRY and CDR2 SYGVKD. CDR3 amino acids: CAISVLGTYEQYF. CDR3 nucleotides: TGTGCCATCAGTGTGTTGGGGACCTACGAGCAGTACTTC.